This TCR beta chain stems from a study of T cell changes during pregnancy in multiple sclerosis. V was clipped by 3 bases and J by 0 bases, with 18 bases between them. Germline V gives CDR1 GTSNPN, CDR2 SVGIG (reference sequence). The CDR3 has 17 amino acids. TCRdb's copy holds only in-frame clones and misses some; the assay was immunoSEQ multiplex PCR. The data contain 55,000 to 70,000 clones, about 90% of them singletons. The TCR comes from a female donor in good health, enrolled as a control in a pregnancy study. The specimen was peripheral blood, collected in the second trimester of pregnancy. The chain has TRBV30 and TRBJ2-1; TRBD1 might be the D (5 bases). The CDR3 protein is CAWSQLLRGSSYNEQFF. The CDR3 nucleotides read TGTGCCTGGAGCCAGCTTCTAAGGGGCAGCTCCTACAATGAGCAGTTCTTC.